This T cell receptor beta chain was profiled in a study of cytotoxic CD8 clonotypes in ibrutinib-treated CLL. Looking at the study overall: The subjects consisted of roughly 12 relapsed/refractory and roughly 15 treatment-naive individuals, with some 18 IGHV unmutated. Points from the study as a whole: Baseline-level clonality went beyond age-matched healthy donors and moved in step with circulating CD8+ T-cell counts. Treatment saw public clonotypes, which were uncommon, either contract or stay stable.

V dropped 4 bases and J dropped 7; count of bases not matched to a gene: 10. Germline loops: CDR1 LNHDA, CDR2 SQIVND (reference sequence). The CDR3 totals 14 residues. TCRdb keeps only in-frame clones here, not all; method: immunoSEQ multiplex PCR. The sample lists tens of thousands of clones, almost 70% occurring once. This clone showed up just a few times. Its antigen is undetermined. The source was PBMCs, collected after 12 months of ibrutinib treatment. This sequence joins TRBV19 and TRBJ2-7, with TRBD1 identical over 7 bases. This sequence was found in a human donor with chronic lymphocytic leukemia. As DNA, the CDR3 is TGTGCCAGTAGTACCTCGGGACAGCTTCCTGAGCAGTACTTC. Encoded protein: CASSTSGQLPEQYF.